This T cell receptor (beta chain) was observed in a study of cytomegalovirus exposure and HLA in healthy donors. Study-level points and caveats: The authors later linked a missense DCLRE1C variant to TCR beta V- and J-gene trimming. In an earlier analysis, most TCR beta V segments were productive about 87% or about 30% of the time.

Primers: 60 Vbeta forward and 13 Jbeta reverse. TCRdb's copy holds only in-frame clones and misses some; the assay was immunoSEQ multiplex PCR. The profile shows about 160,000 clones, around four fifths of them singletons. Looked up from germline, CDR1 is SGHRS and CDR2 is YFSETQ. The CDR3 spans 15 residues. The ends lost 0 bases at V and 7 bases at J; junction bases unmatched: 4. This clone was detected a few times. The antigen remains unidentified. This TCR was recovered from a young woman in good health and CMV-seronegative. The chain carries TRBV5-1 and TRBJ1-5; 10 positions match TRBD1. Sequenced sample: PBMCs. CDR3 sequence reads: CASSLDGQGGQPQHF. The CDR3 region has the DNA TGCGCCAGCAGCTTGGACGGACAGGGGGGGCAGCCCCAGCATTTT.